A single sample gave rise to the 21 T cell receptor beta chains below, sequenced in a study of immune evolution from preneoplasia to lung adenocarcinoma. The protocol was immunoSEQ multiplex PCR, while the TCRdb copy is restricted to in-frame clones and leaves out a portion. The repertoire holds a few thousand clones, around 83% seen once, with roughly 4.5% in the top ten. The sample consisted of FFPE lung adenocarcinoma in situ tissue. These receptors all come from a person between 55 and 80 years old with lung adenocarcinoma.

CDR3 sequence reads: CASSLGLASNQETQYF. The CDR3 nucleotides are TGCGCCAGCAGCTTGGGACTAGCCTCTAACCAAGAGACCCAGTACTTC. This sequence joins TRBV5-1 and TRBJ2-5; 7 nucleotides agree with TRBD2. CDR1 SGHRS and CDR2 YFSETQ come from the germline V gene. The CDR3 contains 16 residues. The junction had 5 bases not matched to a gene; V was cut back by 0 bases and J by 0 bases.

The V and J genes are TRBV10-2 and TRBJ1-3; no reliable D call. Trimming removed 4 bases from V and 3 bases from J, with 4 bases in between. This CDR3 contains 12 residues. Looked up from germline, CDR1 is WSHSY and CDR2 is SAAADI. This chain's CDR3 is CASSVSGNTIYF. The CDR3 DNA reads TGCGCCAGCAGTGTCAGTGGAAACACCATATATTTT.

The chain links TRBV18 to TRBJ1-2; D remains unclear. The CDR3 contains 16 residues. Looked up from germline, CDR1 is KGHSH and CDR2 is LQKENI. V lost 5 bases, J lost 0 bases, and 16 bases lay in between. This chain's CDR3 is CASSSTQQTANYGYTF. The CDR3 DNA reads as TGTGCCAGCTCATCAACCCAGCAAACAGCTAACTATGGCTACACCTTC.

In DNA, the CDR3 is TGTGCCAGCTCACCACCCCTTGCCGGAAACACCATATATTTT. It yields the protein CASSPPLAGNTIYF. This chain uses TRBV18 with TRBJ1-3; D unclear. Trimming took 0 bases from V and 4 from J, leaving 7 bases between them. The germline V gene has CDR1 KGHSH and CDR2 LQKENI. This CDR3 is built from 14 residues.

This sequence joins TRBV7-2 and TRBJ2-5; no clear D. The length of the CDR3 is 12 residues. Deletions cut 3 bases from V and 5 bases from J, with 7 bases between. Per the germline V gene, CDR1 is SGHTA and CDR2 is FQGNSA. CDR3 region: CASSFGRETQYF. The CDR3 DNA reads as TGTGCCAGCAGCTTCGGAAGGGAGACCCAGTACTTC.

CDR3 sequence reads: CASSYAAIHSSYEQYF. The DNA of the CDR3 is TGTGCCAGCAGTTACGCCGCGATTCATAGCTCCTACGAGCAGTACTTC. V and J are TRBV6-5 and TRBJ2-7, with D uncertain. The CDR3 consists of 16 residues. Germline CDR1 and CDR2: MNHEY and SVGAGI. V gave up 2 bases and J gave up 0 bases, with 14 bases separating them.

Comment on this clone: At one end the junction does not follow the germline gene, possibly because of a read error. The chain carries TRBV7-2 and TRBJ2-5, with TRBD1 matching 9 bases. The length of the CDR3 is 12 residues. Germline CDR1 SGHTA, CDR2 FQGNSA. DNA of the CDR3: TGTGCCAGCAGCTTAGTCCAGGGACAGGGTAACTTC. Amino acid sequence: CASSLVQGQGNF.

V and J are TRBV4-1 and TRBJ1-2, with TRBD1 as a possible D gene (6 bases). CDR3 size: 15 residues. CDR1 and CDR2 (germline): MGHRA, YSYEKL. Trimming removed 1 base from V and 0 bases from J, with 9 bases in between. Here the CDR3 reads CASSQVDRANYGYTF. CDR3 coding DNA: TGCGCCAGCAGCCAAGTGGACAGAGCTAACTATGGCTACACCTTC.

This chain links TRBV20-1 with TRBJ1-2; 7 nucleotides agree with TRBD1. V was pared by 6 bases and J by 11 bases, with 3 bases of the junction left unmatched. The CDR3 length is 9 residues. Germline CDR1 DFQATT, CDR2 SNEGSKA (reference sequence). The DNA of the CDR3 is TGCAGTGCAAAACAGGGGTACACCTTC. Translation gives CSAKQGYTF.

V gene TRBV7-2 combines with J gene TRBJ2-1, with D unresolved. Looked up from germline, CDR1 is SGHTA and CDR2 is FQGNSA. The CDR3 is 13 residues long. V lost 2 bases and J lost 5, with 7 bases in between. CDR3 sequence (DNA): TGTGCCAGCAGCTTAACAGTAAACAATGAGCAGTTCTTC. This encodes CASSLTVNNEQFF.

The chain employs TRBV30 and TRBJ1-6, with TRBD1 matching over 8 bases. V trimming: 0 bases; J trimming: 7 bases; junction bases outside the gene matches: 5. This CDR3 has 15 amino acids. The V gene's germline CDR1 is GTSNPN and CDR2 SVGIG (reference sequence). The CDR3, as DNA: TGTGCCTGGAGTGTACGACAGGGGCAGAATTCACCCCTCCACTTT. Its protein is CAWSVRQGQNSPLHF.

This clone was detected once. The chain carries TRBV9 and TRBJ2-2; D unclear. In germline, CDR1 is SGDLS, CDR2 YYNGEE. The CDR3 loop spans 14 amino acids. Between the trimmed V and J ends, which lost 4 bases and 3 bases, there was a span of 10 bases. CDR3 bases: TGTGCCAGCAGCCCCCACTCCGACACCGGGGAGCTGTTTTTT. Its translation: CASSPHSDTGELFF. Filled out from reference TRBV9 and TRBJ2-2, the complete variable domain reads DSGVTQTPKHLITATGQRVTLRCSPRSGDLSVYWYQQSLDQGLQFLIQYYNGEERAKGNILERFSAQQFPDLHSELNLSSLELGDSALYFCASSPHSDTGELFFGEGSRLTVL.

The chain combines TRBV29-1 with TRBJ1-1; TRBD1 matches 9 bases. The CDR3 loop spans 13 amino acids. The V and J ends lost 8 bases and 1 base, in that order; junction bases with no gene match: 5. Germline V gives CDR1 SQVTM, CDR2 ANQGSEA. CDR3 loop: CSTRTGANTEAFF. In nucleotides, the CDR3 is TGCAGCACTCGGACAGGGGCGAACACTGAAGCTTTCTTT.

The J gene is TRBJ2-7, the V gene TRBV7-2; TRBD1 agrees at 11 bases. Germline CDR1 reads SGHTA; CDR2 reads FQGNSA. The CDR3 runs 15 residues. V dropped 5 bases and J dropped 1; count of bases not matched to a gene: 4. CDR3 nucleotides: TGTGCCAGCAGCCTAGGGGACAGGGGGTCCTACGAGCAGTACTTC. It encodes CASSLGDRGSYEQYF. The whole variable domain, remainder taken from reference TRBV7-2 and TRBJ2-7, is GAGVSQSPSNKVTEKGKDVELRCDPISGHTALYWYRQSLGQGLEFLIYFQGNSAPDKSGLPSDRFSAERTGGSVSTLTIQRTQQEDSAVYLCASSLGDRGSYEQYFGPGTRLTVT.

V gene TRBV30 combines with J gene TRBJ2-3, with D perhaps matching TRBD1 (7 bases). Germline CDR1 is GTSNPN and CDR2 is SVGIG (reference sequence). The CDR3 extends over 14 amino acids. The V and J ends lost 1 base and 3 bases respectively, with 11 bases between them. The CDR3 loop reads CAWSGDSGTDTQYF. The CDR3 nucleotides are TGTGCCTGGAGTGGGGACAGCGGGACAGATACGCAGTATTTT.

The chain uses TRBV27 and TRBJ1-5, with D uncertain. Germline V gene data show CDR1 as MNHEY and CDR2 as SMNVEV (reference sequence). V lost 2 bases, J lost 7 bases, and 9 bases lay in between. CDR3 length: 13 residues. The chain's CDR3 is CASSLGRRQPQHF. The CDR3 nucleotides are TGTGCCAGCAGTTTAGGCAGGAGGCAGCCCCAGCATTTT.

The genes are TRBV10-3 and TRBJ2-7; possibly TRBD1 for D (6 bases). This CDR3 is built from 13 residues. Germline CDR1 reads ENHRY; CDR2 reads SYGVKD. The ends were cut back, 6 bases at V and 5 bases at J, with 14 bases in the middle. CDR3 region: CAIRDGTRDEQYF. CDR3 DNA: TGTGCCATCAGGGACGGGACACGAGACGAGCAGTACTTC.

This rearrangement joins TRBV18 to TRBJ2-7; 9 bases agree with TRBD1. CDR1 is KGHSH and CDR2 is LQKENI in the germline V gene. The CDR3 extends over 14 amino acids. Trimming at V came to 5 bases and at J to 5 bases, leaving 7 bases not matched to a gene. The CDR3 sequence is CASSEEQGANEQYF. The CDR3 coding sequence is TGTGCCAGCTCAGAGGAACAGGGGGCAAACGAGCAGTACTTC.

This clone occurred a few times. V and J are TRBV2 and TRBJ1-1; no clear D gene. This CDR3 is built from 15 residues. V shed 2 bases and J shed 6 bases, with 16 bases lying between them. Germline V lookup: CDR1 SNHLY, CDR2 FYNNEI. CDR3 nucleotide sequence: TGTGCCAGCAGTGAAAGATTGGGATTAAATGCTGAAGCTTTCTTT. It codes for CASSERLGLNAEAFF.

The chain is built from TRBV2 and TRBJ2-7; 8 positions agree with TRBD1. This CDR3 comprises 14 residues. The trim removed 7 bases at V and 3 bases at J, leaving 8 bases unmatched. Germline V CDR1 and CDR2: SNHLY, FYNNEI. The CDR3 sequence is CASNGQGAFYEQYF. Here the CDR3 DNA reads TGTGCCAGCAACGGGCAGGGGGCTTTCTACGAGCAGTACTTC.

CDR3 in DNA: TGTGCCAGCAGCACCAACCGGGGCAGCTTCTACGAGCAGTACTTC. Encoded protein: CASSTNRGSFYEQYF. The chain is built from TRBV28 and TRBJ2-7, with D perhaps assigned TRBD1 or TRBD2 (5 bases each). CDR1 is MDHEN, CDR2 SYDVKM, per germline. Trimming left V 6 bases short and J 3 bases short, with 18 bases between. The CDR3 totals 15 residues. Together with reference TRBV28 and TRBJ2-7, the CDR3 gives the full variable domain: DVKVTQSSRYLVKRTGEKVFLECVQDMDHENMFWYRQDPGLGLRLIYFSYDVKMKEKGDIPEGYSVSREKKERFSLILESASTNQTSMYLCASSTNRGSFYEQYFGPGTRLTVT.